The 17 T cell receptor beta chains given below trace back to one sample, sequenced in a study of blood T cell repertoires in COVID-19. The table came from immunoSEQ multiplex PCR; TCRdb's copy has only in-frame clones and leaves some out. The repertoire has roughly 120,000 clones, approximately 84% of them found once; the top ten carry 9% to 15%. Material: peripheral blood. Every receptor here comes from a woman aged 60-75 years with acute or convalescent COVID-19.

The V call is TRBV5-8, the J call TRBJ1-1; possible D gene TRBD1, 5 bases. The germline gives CDR1 SGHTS, CDR2 YDEGEE. This CDR3 region has 11 residues. V lost 2 bases to trimming and J lost 7 bases, with 6 bases between them. CDR3 protein: CASSFGGEAFF. The CDR3 DNA reads as TGTGCCAGCAGCTTCGGGGGTGAAGCTTTCTTT.

The chain is built from TRBV5-4 and TRBJ2-7; D remains ambiguous. Germline lookup yields CDR1 SGHNT and CDR2 YYREEE (reference sequence). Trimming stripped 3 bases from V and 0 bases from J, with 16 bases between. The CDR3 contains 16 residues. CDR3 sequence: CASSSQVASLSYEQYF. The CDR3 DNA is TGTGCCAGCAGCTCCCAGGTGGCTTCCCTCTCCTACGAGCAGTACTTC.

The CDR3 DNA is TGTGCCAGCAGCGCCACAGGGCCCGGGAATTCACCCCTCCACTTT. Translating it yields CASSATGPGNSPLHF. This chain uses TRBV9 with TRBJ1-6; weak D call: TRBD1 (6 bases). This CDR3 is 15 amino acids long. Per the germline V gene, CDR1 is SGDLS and CDR2 is YYNGEE. Trimming took 3 bases from V and 7 from J, leaving 14 bases between them.

The chain recombines TRBV29-1 with TRBJ1-1; D uncertain. The CDR3 consists of 12 residues. Trimming removed 5 bases at V and 4 bases at J, with 11 bases between. From germline, CDR1 is SQVTM and CDR2 ANQGSEA. CDR3 sequence reads: CSVWARGTEAFF. The CDR3 DNA is TGCAGCGTTTGGGCTCGGGGCACTGAAGCTTTCTTT.

This clone was recorded once. The chain links TRBV19 to TRBJ1-3; TRBD1 matches 10 bases. This CDR3 comprises 12 residues. The trim removed 9 bases at V and 7 bases at J, leaving 3 bases unmatched. Germline CDR1 and CDR2: LNHDA and SQIVND (reference sequence). The CDR3 DNA sequence: TGTGCCAGCAAGGGACAGGGGAACACCATATATTTT. This encodes CASKGQGNTIYF.

In its sample, this clone was seen a few times. The genes are TRBV3-1 (or the pseudogene TRBV3-2) and TRBJ1-2, with TRBD1 as a possible D gene (5 bases). V lost 6 bases, J lost 1 base, and 12 bases lay in between. The germline gives CDR1 LGHDT, CDR2 YNNKEL (reference sequence). The CDR3 loop spans 14 amino acids. DNA of the CDR3: TGTGCCAGCAGGCCCCAGGGTGGTAACTATGGCTACACCTTC. Its translation: CASRPQGGNYGYTF.

The rearrangement joins TRBV5-5 to TRBJ1-2; 10 bases fit TRBD1. The germline V gene has CDR1 SGHKS and CDR2 YYEKEE (reference sequence). V lost 2 bases and J lost 7; bases outside the gene matches: 8. This CDR3 is 15 amino acids long. The CDR3 nucleotides read TGTGCCAGCAGCTTCGAGGGACAGGGGACGGGTGGCTACACCTTC. Protein product: CASSFEGQGTGGYTF.

The chain joins TRBV6-5 to TRBJ1-1; tentative D call: TRBD1 (5 bases). This CDR3 has 13 residues. Germline CDR1 and CDR2: MNHEY and SVGAGI. Trimming cost V 6 bases and J 6 bases, with 14 bases left between them. CDR3 protein: CASSPAGSAEAFF. In DNA, the CDR3 is TGTGCCAGCAGCCCCGCAGGGTCCGCTGAAGCTTTCTTT.

The genes are TRBV10-3 and TRBJ1-3; 9 bases align to TRBD1. V shed 0 bases, J shed 0 bases, and the junction held 3 bases outside the gene matches. Looked up from germline, CDR1 is ENHRY and CDR2 is SYGVKD. The CDR3 totals 17 residues. In DNA form, the CDR3 reads TGTGCCATCAGTGAGTCTGGGACAGGGAACTCTGGAAACACCATATATTTT. It translates to CAISESGTGNSGNTIYF.

This sequence joins TRBV9 and TRBJ1-4; D not resolved. The CDR3 has 15 residues. V dropped 4 bases and J dropped 6 bases, with 16 bases sitting between them. The germline CDR1 and CDR2 sequences are SGDLS and YYNGEE. The CDR3 sequence is CASSPLLGVDEKLFF. CDR3 coding DNA: TGTGCCAGCAGCCCCCTGCTCGGGGTTGATGAAAAACTGTTTTTT.

CDR3 residues: CATSDSPFGGTYNEQFF. Here the CDR3 DNA reads TGTGCCACCAGTGATTCCCCATTCGGGGGGACCTACAATGAGCAGTTCTTC. The chain combines TRBV24-1 with TRBJ2-1, with 7 nucleotides matching TRBD2. Trimming at V came to 2 bases and at J to 2 bases, leaving 8 bases not matched to a gene. Germline assignment: CDR1 KGHDR and CDR2 SFDVKD. The CDR3 contains 17 residues.

The rearrangement uses TRBV3-1 (or the pseudogene TRBV3-2) and TRBJ1-1, with unresolved D. Per germline, CDR1 LGHDT and CDR2 YNNKEL (reference sequence). The CDR3 sequence is 15 residues long. Trimming left V 3 bases short and J 5 bases short, with 16 bases between. Written as DNA, the CDR3 is TGTGCCAGCAGCCAGTATTTACTCTCGGGGACTGAAGCTTTCTTT. It codes for CASSQYLLSGTEAFF.

This sequence joins TRBV11-2 and TRBJ1-2, with TRBD1 matching over 8 bases. Germline values: CDR1 SGHAT, CDR2 FQNNGV. The CDR3 loop spans 14 amino acids. V lost 10 bases, J lost 4 bases, and 11 bases stayed unmatched. The CDR3 nucleotides are TGTGCCACTTCGATGGGGACAGGCAGCTATGGCTACACCTTC. This sequence encodes CATSMGTGSYGYTF. The full variable domain, rest sourced from reference TRBV11-2 and TRBJ1-2, is EAGVAQSPRYKIIEKRQSVAFWCNPISGHATLYWYQQILGQGPKLLIQFQNNGVVDDSQLPKDRFSAERLKGVDSTLKIQPAKLEDSAVYLCATSMGTGSYGYTFGSGTRLTVV.

This clone was detected once. The same CDR3 arises from other DNA sequences in this sample as well. CDR3 DNA sequence: TGTGCCAGCTCACCTCTCTCTAGCGGGGGCTCCTACGAGCAGTACTTC. Translation gives CASSPLSSGGSYEQYF. The chain combines TRBV18 with TRBJ2-7, with 10 bases lining up with TRBD2. V gave up 3 bases and J gave up 0 bases; unmatched junction bases: 5. The CDR3 covers 16 residues. From germline, CDR1 is KGHSH and CDR2 LQKENI. Full variable domain (rest looked up from reference TRBV18 and TRBJ2-7): NAGVMQNPRHLVRRRGQEARLRCSPMKGHSHVYWYRQLPEEGLKFMVYLQKENIIDESGMPKERFSAEFPKEGPSILRIQQVVRGDSAAYFCASSPLSSGGSYEQYFGPGTRLTVT.

There are a few counts of this clone. V is TRBV9 and J is TRBJ1-2, with 9 bases matching TRBD1. V was pared by 0 bases and J by 4 bases, with 7 bases of the junction left unmatched. This CDR3 comprises 16 residues. Looked up from germline, CDR1 is SGDLS and CDR2 is YYNGEE. The DNA for the CDR3 is TGTGCCAGCAGCGTAGGAGGGGACAGGGTTGGCTATGGCTACACCTTC. This gives the protein CASSVGGDRVGYGYTF.

The chain is built from TRBV6-1 and TRBJ1-2; TRBD1 aligns across 8 bases. The CDR3 contains 17 residues. The germline V gene encodes CDR1 MNHNS and CDR2 SASEGT. Unmatched junction bases numbered 11, after V lost 3 bases and J lost 2 bases. For the CDR3, the DNA is TGTGCCAGCAGTGACGGTTCCCAAACAGGGGGGAACTATGGCTACACCTTC. Its translation is CASSDGSQTGGNYGYTF.

The chain has TRBV5-1 and TRBJ1-1; 8 bases map to TRBD1. J was trimmed by 1 base and V by 7 bases; bases with no gene match: 3. Germline CDR1 SGHRS, CDR2 YFSETQ. The CDR3 has 13 residues. CDR3 coding DNA: TGCGCCAGCGGGGGACAGGAGAACACTGAAGCTTTCTTT. Its translation: CASGGQENTEAFF.